The 25 T cell receptor beta chains below all came from one sample that was sequenced in a study of T cell responses to AZD1222 COVID-19 vaccine. This table comes from immunoSEQ multiplex PCR, and its TCRdb copy is limited to in-frame clones, with some not included. The sample includes 150,000 to 200,000 clones, roughly 92% of them seen just once. This specimen consisted of peripheral blood, obtained 28 days after the second AZD1222 dose. The receptors here all came from an adult who received the AZD1222 COVID-19 vaccine.

The chain carries TRBV3-1 (or the pseudogene TRBV3-2) and TRBJ1-2, with D maybe TRBD1 (5 bases). Trimming shortened V by 1 base and J by 0 bases, and 6 bases separated the two germline ends. Germline CDR1 and CDR2: LGHDT and YNNKEL (reference sequence). This CDR3 is 14 amino acids long. The CDR3 DNA reads TGTGCCAGCAGCCAAGGACAGACTAACTATGGCTACACCTTC. It codes for CASSQGQTNYGYTF.

The chain is built from TRBV27 and TRBJ2-1, with TRBD2 matching over 8 bases. J gave up 4 bases and V 5 bases, and 7 bases lay outside the gene matches. The CDR3 runs 15 residues. Looked up from germline, CDR1 is MNHEY and CDR2 is SMNVEV (reference sequence). The CDR3: CASSPGLAGYNEQFF. In DNA, the CDR3 is TGTGCCAGCAGTCCCGGGTTAGCGGGGTACAATGAGCAGTTCTTC.

V and J are TRBV7-9 and TRBJ2-3; 7 nucleotides agree with TRBD1. This CDR3 has 15 amino acids. The ends lost 6 bases at V and 4 bases at J; junction bases unmatched: 10. Germline CDR1 and CDR2: SEHNR and FQNEAQ (reference sequence). CDR3 sequence: CASRTLGGAPDTQYF. CDR3 nucleotides: TGTGCCAGCAGAACATTAGGGGGCGCCCCAGATACGCAGTATTTT.

This chain connects TRBV7-9 to TRBJ1-1; D may be TRBD1 (5 bases). Germline V gene sequence: CDR1 SEHNR, CDR2 FQNEAQ (reference sequence). V gave up 0 bases and J gave up 4 bases, with 9 bases separating them. The CDR3 runs to 14 residues. The CDR3 coding sequence is TGTGCCAGCAGCTTAGCAGGGACGGGCACTGAAGCTTTCTTT. This translates into CASSLAGTGTEAFF.

The chain links TRBV7-9 to TRBJ2-1, with a possible D match to TRBD2 (6 bases). The CDR3 runs 16 residues. Trimming stripped 5 bases from V and 0 bases from J, with 14 bases between. Germline values: CDR1 SEHNR, CDR2 FQNEAQ (reference sequence). The CDR3 DNA is TGTGCCAGCAGCCCACGGAGGGGCGGCTCCTACAATGAGCAGTTCTTC. Its translation is CASSPRRGGSYNEQFF.

The chain has TRBV7-9 and TRBJ1-6; D gene ambiguous. This CDR3 has 14 amino acids. Trimming pared 4 bases from V and 6 bases from J, leaving 10 bases between. Germline CDR1 and CDR2: SEHNR and FQNEAQ (reference sequence). CDR3: CASSSEGGNSPLHF. The CDR3 DNA is TGTGCCAGCAGCTCGGAAGGTGGTAATTCACCCCTCCACTTT.

This sequence joins TRBV7-8 and TRBJ2-3, with 11 bases fitting TRBD2. The junction had 10 bases not matched to a gene; V was cut back by 9 bases and J by 5 bases. Germline CDR1 SGHVS, CDR2 FQNEAQ. The CDR3 extends over 15 amino acids. Here the CDR3 reads CASILAGVLGDTQYF. DNA of the CDR3: TGTGCCAGTATACTAGCGGGAGTATTAGGAGATACGCAGTATTTT.

The V gene is TRBV5-1, the J gene TRBJ1-5, with 8 positions matching TRBD1. Per germline, CDR1 SGHRS and CDR2 YFSETQ. The CDR3 is 16 amino acids. The J segment lost 3 bases and the V segment lost 5 bases, leaving 10 bases of the junction unmatched. The CDR3 spells CASSPTGGADNQPQHF. DNA of the CDR3: TGCGCCAGCAGTCCAACAGGGGGTGCCGACAATCAGCCCCAGCATTTT.

CDR3 region: CASSDSGSSYNEQFF. In DNA form, the CDR3 reads TGTGCCAGCAGCGATAGCGGGAGCTCCTACAATGAGCAGTTCTTC. The rearrangement joins TRBV9 to TRBJ2-1; TRBD2 matches at 9 bases. V lost 3 bases and J lost 0; bases outside the gene matches: 1. Germline V gene lookup returns CDR1 SGDLS and CDR2 YYNGEE. The CDR3 is made up of 15 amino acids.

This chain links TRBV7-9 with TRBJ2-5; the match to TRBD1 covers 9 bases. The CDR3 spans 17 residues. Germline-derived CDR1 and CDR2 are SEHNR and FQNEAQ (reference sequence). V dropped 5 bases and J dropped 0; count of bases not matched to a gene: 10. CDR3 in amino acids: CASSTLSGTGNQETQYF. CDR3 sequence (DNA): TGTGCCAGCAGCACCCTGTCCGGGACAGGGAACCAAGAGACCCAGTACTTC.

The chain carries TRBV7-9 and TRBJ1-4; D perhaps matches TRBD1 (5 bases). Germline V gene lookup returns CDR1 SEHNR and CDR2 FQNEAQ (reference sequence). V was cut by 0 bases and J by 0 bases, with 11 bases left in between. The length of the CDR3 is 17 residues. This CDR3 is CASSLAGTYATNEKLFF. CDR3 coding DNA: TGTGCCAGCAGCTTAGCCGGGACCTATGCAACTAATGAAAAACTGTTTTTT.

The chain combines TRBV3-1 (or the pseudogene TRBV3-2) with TRBJ2-5; TRBD1 or TRBD2 may be the D gene (6 bases each). Germline lookup yields CDR1 LGHDT and CDR2 YNNKEL (reference sequence). V lost 6 bases to trimming and J lost 5 bases, with 19 bases between them. The CDR3 loop spans 15 amino acids. The CDR3 loop reads CASSPPTGAGETQYF. The CDR3, as DNA: TGTGCCAGCAGTCCCCCCACGGGGGCAGGGGAGACCCAGTACTTC.

The gene calls are TRBV5-6 and TRBJ1-2; TRBD1 matches 8 bases. This CDR3 spans 14 amino acids. Trimming took 3 bases from V and 3 from J; bases not matched to a gene: 4. Germline assignment: CDR1 SGHDT and CDR2 YYEEEE. In DNA form, the CDR3 reads TGTGCCAGCAGCTGGGACAGGTCCTACTATGGCTACACCTTC. Translated: CASSWDRSYYGYTF.

This clone was found once. The rearrangement uses TRBV4-3 and TRBJ1-3, with D possibly being TRBD1 (6 bases). V dropped 4 bases and J dropped 6 bases, with 25 bases sitting between them. CDR1 and CDR2 (germline): LGHNA, YSLEER. The CDR3 is 18 amino acids. The CDR3: CASSPLMSGGEWENTIYF. DNA for the CDR3: TGCGCCAGCAGCCCCTTAATGTCGGGGGGCGAGTGGGAAAACACCATATATTTT.

This clone was found a few times. The gene calls are TRBV19 and TRBJ1-2, with D possibly TRBD1 on 5 matching bases. V shed 6 bases and J shed 2 bases, with 13 bases lying between them. The CDR3 has 14 amino acids. Germline-derived CDR1 and CDR2 are LNHDA and SQIVND (reference sequence). The CDR3 DNA is TGTGCCAGTAGAGAAGACAGCACGAACTATGGCTACACCTTC. Protein sequence: CASREDSTNYGYTF. The full variable domain, with the rest looked up from reference TRBV19 and TRBJ1-2, is DGGITQSPKYLFRKEGQNVTLSCEQNLNHDAMYWYRQDPGQGLRLIYYSQIVNDFQKGDIAEGYSVSREKKESFPLTVTSAQKNPTAFYLCASREDSTNYGYTFGSGTRLTVV.

The V call is TRBV5-1, the J call TRBJ1-4; 9 positions agree with TRBD1. Germline V gene data show CDR1 as SGHRS and CDR2 as YFSETQ. CDR3 size: 17 residues. After removal of 0 bases from V and 4 bases from J, the junction contained 7 bases not matched to a gene. CDR3 region: CASSLVGQGSINEKLFF. In DNA form, the CDR3 reads TGCGCCAGCAGCTTGGTGGGACAGGGAAGTATTAATGAAAAACTGTTTTTT.

The gene calls are TRBV7-8 and TRBJ1-4, with TRBD1 identical over 7 bases. CDR1 SGHVS and CDR2 FQNEAQ come from the germline V gene. J was trimmed by 4 bases and V by 5 bases; bases with no gene match: 4. This CDR3 has 14 residues. The CDR3 DNA sequence: TGTGCCAGCAGCGAGGGGGCGAATAATGAAAAACTGTTTTTT. Translation gives CASSEGANNEKLFF.

About this clone itself: This CDR3 is also generated by other DNA sequences in the sample. This chain uses TRBV18 with TRBJ1-1; 10 bases are a match to TRBD1. The J segment lost 4 bases and the V segment lost 3 bases, leaving 5 bases of the junction unmatched. Germline CDR1 and CDR2: KGHSH and LQKENI. The CDR3 sequence is 15 residues long. CDR3 sequence (DNA): TGTGCCAGCTCACCGGGACAGGGGCTGGGCACTGAAGCTTTCTTT. Translated: CASSPGQGLGTEAFF.

This chain joins TRBV18 and TRBJ2-3, with 8 bases matching TRBD2. The ends lost 3 bases at V and 0 bases at J; junction bases unmatched: 5. Germline CDR1 KGHSH, CDR2 LQKENI. This CDR3 spans 16 amino acids. CDR3 DNA: TGTGCCAGCTCACCCAGTAGCGGGGTAAGCACAGATACGCAGTATTTT. Amino acids: CASSPSSGVSTDTQYF.

V usage is TRBV9 and J usage is TRBJ2-7; 11 bases fit TRBD1. Trimming removed 3 bases from V and 3 bases from J; junction bases left unmatched: 2. Germline CDR1 SGDLS, CDR2 YYNGEE. The CDR3 sequence is 14 residues long. The CDR3 DNA is TGTGCCAGCAGCGCCGGGACAGGGGGCTACGAGCAGTACTTC. Amino acid sequence: CASSAGTGGYEQYF.

The V call is TRBV28, the J call TRBJ1-5; no clear D gene. The CDR3 runs to 14 residues. Trimming removed 6 bases at V and 4 bases at J, with 13 bases between. Germline V gene data show CDR1 as MDHEN and CDR2 as SYDVKM. The CDR3: CASRTPSSNQPQHF. Here the CDR3 DNA reads TGTGCCAGCAGGACCCCGTCTTCAAATCAGCCCCAGCATTTT.

V is TRBV18 and J is TRBJ2-6, with 7 bases lining up with TRBD1. Germline V gives CDR1 KGHSH, CDR2 LQKENI. CDR3 size: 16 residues. Losses at the gene ends were 3 bases for V and 2 bases for J; bases not matched to a gene: 4. The CDR3 region has the DNA TGTGCCAGCTCACCCCAACAGGGGCCTGGGGCCAACGTCCTGACTTTC. Amino acid sequence: CASSPQQGPGANVLTF.

The chain is built from TRBV5-1 and TRBJ2-7; D not resolved. The CDR3 is 15 residues long. V shed 2 bases and J shed 1 base, with 13 bases lying between them. CDR1 SGHRS and CDR2 YFSETQ come from the germline V gene. CDR3 amino acids: CASSLVTSDSYEQYF. For the CDR3, the DNA is TGCGCCAGCAGCTTAGTCACGTCTGATTCCTACGAGCAGTACTTC.

The rearrangement uses TRBV9 and TRBJ1-2, with 7 nucleotides matching TRBD1. The ends lost 4 bases at V and 1 base at J; junction bases unmatched: 7. Germline values: CDR1 SGDLS, CDR2 YYNGEE. This CDR3 has 15 amino acids. This CDR3 reads CASSHTGTVNYGYTF. The CDR3 DNA is TGTGCCAGCAGCCATACCGGGACAGTTAACTATGGCTACACCTTC.

Notes on this clone: Other DNA sequences in this specimen translate into the identical CDR3. The chain is built from TRBV2 and TRBJ1-1, with 11 bases aligning to TRBD1. V lost 5 bases and J lost 5; bases outside the gene matches: 4. This CDR3 contains 14 residues. CDR1 is SNHLY and CDR2 is FYNNEI in the germline V gene. The CDR3 protein is CASSKGQGGTEAFF. DNA of the CDR3: TGTGCCAGCAGTAAGGGACAGGGGGGGACTGAAGCTTTCTTT.